This T cell receptor (beta chain) was obtained from a study of T-cell reconstitution after alpha-beta-depleted transplantation in children. Unique molecular identifiers were built into the TCRbeta library. TCRdb re-analysed the PCR reads in MiXCR, keeping a single row per CDR3 protein. The table has hundreds of thousands of distinct CDR3 sequences, over 10% seen once. The CDR3 is 14 residues long. Trimming removed 5 bases at V and 5 bases at J, with 13 bases between. Looked up from germline, CDR1 is SEHNR and CDR2 is FQNEAQ (reference sequence). V gene TRBV7-9 combines with J gene TRBJ2-1; the D gene is possibly TRBD2 (5 bases). This TCR was recovered from a male patient aged 10 to 17 who had a stem cell transplant for acute myeloid leukemia, so the T cells may come from the graft donor. The sequenced sample was PBMCs, mostly from graft donor cells, obtained 360 days after TCRalphabeta/CD19-depleted stem cell transplant. The CDR3 coding sequence is TGTGCCAGCAGCCCAGGACTCGGGGACAATGAGCAGTTCTTC. Translated: CASSPGLGDNEQFF.